What follows are 10 T cell receptor beta chains derived from one specimen sequenced in a study of blood T cell repertoires in COVID-19. Some clones are missing from TCRdb's copy, which holds only in-frame ones; the method was immunoSEQ multiplex PCR. This table holds some 35,000 clones, roughly four fifths found once. The sample comprised peripheral blood. Receptor source: a man older than 75 with active or convalescent COVID-19.

The rearrangement joins TRBV7-9 to TRBJ1-4; D is ambiguous. This CDR3 is built from 11 residues. Germline V gene lookup returns CDR1 SEHNR and CDR2 FQNEAQ (reference sequence). Trimming shortened V by 7 bases and J by 7 bases, and 7 bases separated the two germline ends. Written as DNA, the CDR3 is TGTGCCAGCACCCCCCGTGAAAAACTGTTTTTT. It specifies CASTPREKLFF. Complete variable domain (other parts from reference TRBV7-9 and TRBJ1-4): DTGVSQNPRHKITKRGQNVTFRCDPISEHNRLYWYRQTLGQGPEFLTYFQNEAQLEKSRLLSDRFSAERPKGSFSTLEIQRTEQGDSAMYLCASTPREKLFFGSGTQLSVL.

The rearrangement uses TRBV5-1 and TRBJ2-3; D uncertain. CDR3 length equals 14 residues. Germline CDR1 and CDR2: SGHRS and YFSETQ. V gave up 0 bases and J gave up 2 bases, with 7 bases separating them. As DNA, the CDR3 is TGCGCCAGCAGCTTGGGGCGGAACACAGATACGCAGTATTTT. Amino acids: CASSLGRNTDTQYF.

In nucleotides, the CDR3 is TGTGCCACCAGTGATTTGGCAGGGCCAGATACGCAGTATTTT. Its protein product is CATSDLAGPDTQYF. The chain employs TRBV24-1 and TRBJ2-3, with D possibly TRBD1 on 5 matching bases. CDR3 length: 14 amino acids. Germline CDR1 and CDR2: KGHDR and SFDVKD. The V end lost 0 bases, the J end lost 4 bases, and 7 bases lay between the germline ends.

This clone was observed a few times. The chain carries TRBV5-3 and TRBJ2-7; 11 nucleotides align to TRBD2. TRBV5-3 is an open reading frame whose function is uncertain. This CDR3 comprises 17 residues. V trimming: 3 bases; J trimming: 1 base; junction bases outside the gene matches: 9. CDR3 region: CARSSGRGTSGSYEQYF. The CDR3 nucleotides are TGTGCCAGAAGCTCGGGCAGAGGGACTAGCGGTTCCTACGAGCAGTACTTC.

This chain joins TRBV11-2 and TRBJ2-5, with 11 bases identical to TRBD2. Trimming at V came to 5 bases and at J to 2 bases, leaving 13 bases not matched to a gene. The CDR3 consists of 18 residues. Germline CDR1 SGHAT, CDR2 FQNNGV. The CDR3 here is CASSPRLAGLSSQETQYF. Here the CDR3 DNA reads TGTGCCAGCAGCCCCCGACTAGCGGGACTATCCTCTCAAGAGACCCAGTACTTC.

This clone was seen once. CDR3 sequence reads: CASSTRDRGLNYGYTF. The CDR3 DNA reads TGTGCCAGTAGTACACGGGACAGGGGGCTCAACTATGGCTACACCTTC. This chain joins TRBV19 and TRBJ1-2; TRBD1 matches at 12 bases. This CDR3 region has 16 residues. Losses at the gene ends were 4 bases for V and 2 bases for J; bases not matched to a gene: 5. The V gene's germline CDR1 is LNHDA and CDR2 SQIVND (reference sequence).

The chain carries TRBV30 and TRBJ2-1; weak D call: TRBD2 (5 bases). V was cut by 1 base and J by 1 base, with 11 bases left in between. Per the germline V gene, CDR1 is GTSNPN and CDR2 is SVGIG (reference sequence). This CDR3 contains 15 residues. CDR3 protein: CAWSGGRLSYNEQFF. The CDR3 nucleotides read TGTGCCTGGAGTGGTGGCAGACTATCCTACAATGAGCAGTTCTTC.

J is TRBJ1-1 and V is TRBV18; 7 positions match TRBD1. Germline V lookup: CDR1 KGHSH, CDR2 LQKENI. The CDR3 spans 15 residues. Trimming cost V 1 base and J 0 bases; bases outside gene matches: 2. DNA of the CDR3: TGTGCCAGCTCACCACGCACAGGGGTGAACACTGAAGCTTTCTTT. As protein: CASSPRTGVNTEAFF.

The gene calls are TRBV28 and TRBJ1-2, with 7 bases fitting TRBD1. Germline V gene sequence: CDR1 MDHEN, CDR2 SYDVKM. Trimming took 7 bases from V and 8 from J; bases not matched to a gene: 4. The CDR3 length is 11 residues. CDR3 in amino acids: CASKGGGGYTF. The CDR3 DNA sequence: TGTGCCAGCAAAGGGGGCGGGGGCTACACCTTC.

This chain uses TRBV7-8 with TRBJ2-1; TRBD2 agrees at 8 bases. CDR1 is SGHVS, CDR2 FQNEAQ, per germline. CDR3 size: 14 residues. V was pared by 3 bases and J by 7 bases, with 5 bases of the junction left unmatched. CDR3 sequence: CASSFGLAGNEQFF. Here the CDR3 DNA reads TGTGCCAGCAGCTTCGGACTAGCCGGGAATGAGCAGTTCTTC.